This is a list of T cell receptor beta chains from one sample in a study of beta chain features in type 1 diabetes. The repertoire was sequenced with immunoSEQ multiplex PCR; TCRdb's copy has only in-frame clones and lacks some. The sample yields approximately 400,000 clones, roughly 16% seen once. The sequenced sample consisted of naive CD4+ T cells from blood. Receptors were obtained from a woman between 18 and 29 years old in good health. Each CDR3 is given with its conserved first and last residue. D genes are given only for firm matches. Rows may omit the clone size; those that give it use once, few, many or a size class.

v_call	d_call	clone_size	j_call	cdr3_aa	cdr3_nt
TRBV25-1	.	.	TRBJ2-7	CASSRGYEQYF	TGTGCCAGCAGTCGCGGCTACGAGCAGTACTTC
TRBV9	.	.	TRBJ1-2	CASSVSGRREKDYGYTF	TGTGCCAGCAGCGTTTCAGGGCGTCGGGAGAAGGACTATGGCTACACCTTC
TRBV5-4	TRBD1	.	TRBJ1-2	CASRRTGRTYGYTF	TGTGCCAGCCGTAGGACAGGGAGAACCTATGGCTACACCTTC
TRBV25-1	TRBD2	few	TRBJ2-3	CASSESSGAGDTQYF	TGTGCCAGCAGTGAGTCGAGCGGGGCCGGAGATACGCAGTATTTT
TRBV7-9	.	.	TRBJ1-5	CASSFFKGFSQPQHF	TGTGCCAGCAGCTTCTTTAAGGGGTTTAGTCAGCCCCAGCATTTT
TRBV5-1	TRBD2	.	TRBJ2-3	CASRLAGDGHTQYF	TGCGCCAGCAGACTAGCGGGTGATGGTCATACGCAGTATTTT
TRBV30	TRBD2	.	TRBJ2-1	CAWSGGLAGYNEQFF	TGTGCCTGGAGTGGGGGACTAGCGGGCTACAATGAGCAGTTCTTC
TRBV7-8	TRBD2	.	TRBJ2-3	CASSYGTSVSTDTQYF	TGTGCCAGCAGTTACGGGACTAGCGTCAGCACAGATACGCAGTATTTT
TRBV29-1	TRBD1	.	TRBJ2-7	CSVSDRGGYEQYF	TGCAGCGTCTCGGACAGGGGCGGATACGAGCAGTACTTC
TRBV30	.	.	TRBJ1-2	CAWSVLGGGYTF	TGTGCCTGGAGTGTACTCGGGGGTGGCTACACCTTC
TRBV29-1	.	.	TRBJ1-1	CSSRETEAFF	TGCAGCTCAAGAGAGACTGAAGCTTTCTTT